Included here is one TCR beta chain sequence, with context. Its antigen is unknown. Trimming took off 4 bases at V and 0 bases at J, with 11 bases between the two ends. Germline CDR1 reads SGDLS; CDR2 reads YYNGEE. The CDR3 sequence is 15 residues long. The authors amplified TCR beta CDR3 regions from RNA transcripts. Scientists carried out first-round RT-PCR using HTBI primers and then a second-round multiplex PCR. TCRdb fed the multiplex PCR reads into MiXCR, producing one record per CDR3 protein. The table records just over 400,000 distinct CDR3 sequences, over 20% of them present only once. The data were taken from a study of Graves' ophthalmopathy and Graves' hyperthyroidism. Study background: There was a collection of peripheral blood at initial diagnosis, before any treatment.

The study's findings and limits: Blood was where most expanded thyroid clonotypes above 0.001 frequency also turned up.

The rearrangement links TRBV9 to TRBJ1-5, with D possibly being TRBD1 (5 bases). Sample: peripheral blood. This receptor was obtained from a young woman with stable Graves' hyperthyroidism. CDR3 DNA: TGTGCCAGCAGCAAAGAGGGGTATAGCAATCAGCCCCAGCATTTT. This translates into CASSKEGYSNQPQHF.